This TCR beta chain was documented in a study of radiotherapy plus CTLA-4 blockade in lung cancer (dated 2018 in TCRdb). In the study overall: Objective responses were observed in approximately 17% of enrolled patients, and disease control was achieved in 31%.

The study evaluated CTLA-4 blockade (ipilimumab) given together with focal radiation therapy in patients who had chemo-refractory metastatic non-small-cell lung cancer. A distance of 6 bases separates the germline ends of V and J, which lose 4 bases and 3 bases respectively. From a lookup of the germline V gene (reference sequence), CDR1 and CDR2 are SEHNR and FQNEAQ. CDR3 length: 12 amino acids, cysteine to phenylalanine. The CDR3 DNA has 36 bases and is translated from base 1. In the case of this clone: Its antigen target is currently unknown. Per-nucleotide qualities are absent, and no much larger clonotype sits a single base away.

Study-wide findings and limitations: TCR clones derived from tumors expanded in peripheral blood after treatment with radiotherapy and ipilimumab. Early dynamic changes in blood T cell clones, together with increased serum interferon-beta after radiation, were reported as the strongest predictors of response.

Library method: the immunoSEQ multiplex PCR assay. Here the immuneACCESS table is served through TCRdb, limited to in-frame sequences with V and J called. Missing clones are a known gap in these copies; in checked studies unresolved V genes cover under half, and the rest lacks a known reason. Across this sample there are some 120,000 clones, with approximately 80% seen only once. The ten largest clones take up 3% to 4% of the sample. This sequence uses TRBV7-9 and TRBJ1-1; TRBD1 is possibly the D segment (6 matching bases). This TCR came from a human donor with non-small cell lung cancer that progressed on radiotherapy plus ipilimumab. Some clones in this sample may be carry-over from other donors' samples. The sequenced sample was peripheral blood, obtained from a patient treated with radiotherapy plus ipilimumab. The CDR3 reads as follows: CASSYRDTEAFF. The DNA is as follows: TGTGCCAGCAGCTACAGGGACACTGAAGCTTTCTTT.